These 27 T cell receptor beta chains were sequenced from one sample in a study of technical replicates of blood from four donors. Some clones are missing from TCRdb's copy, which holds only in-frame ones; the method was immunoSEQ multiplex PCR. The sample lists about 80,000 clones, around 94% occurring once. What was sequenced was T cells isolated from PBMCs. Source of these receptors: a human donor in good health.

The table lists this clone with a count of one. This rearrangement joins TRBV5-4 to TRBJ2-7; D is undetermined. Germline V gene data show CDR1 as SGHNT and CDR2 as YYREEE (reference sequence). The CDR3 totals 12 residues. V was clipped by 4 bases and J by 5 bases, with 10 bases between them. Written as DNA, the CDR3 is TGTGCCAGCAGCGCGGCTATTAACGAGCAGTACTTC. Protein product: CASSAAINEQYF.

This clone has just one count. V and J are TRBV27 and TRBJ2-5; D ambiguous. The V gene's germline CDR1 is MNHEY and CDR2 SMNVEV (reference sequence). V lost 1 base and J lost 3, with 9 bases in between. This CDR3 spans 14 amino acids. Here the CDR3 DNA reads TGTGCCAGCAGTTTATTTGCCGGTAAAGAGACCCAGTACTTC. Protein: CASSLFAGKETQYF.

This chain joins TRBV4-3 and TRBJ2-2; unclear D gene. The CDR3 contains 13 residues. V was shortened by 0 bases and J by 9 bases, with 8 bases between the two germline ends. CDR1 and CDR2 (germline): LGHNA, YSLEER. CDR3 bases: TGCGCCAGCAGCCAAGACCTAAGTCGGGAGCTGTTTTTT. It codes for CASSQDLSRELFF.

The genes are TRBV27 and TRBJ2-7; TRBD2 aligns across 9 bases. The V and J ends lost 4 bases and 4 bases, in that order; junction bases with no gene match: 2. The CDR3 contains 13 residues. In germline, CDR1 is MNHEY, CDR2 SMNVEV (reference sequence). The CDR3 reads CASSSLAGYEQYF. The CDR3 DNA reads TGTGCCAGCAGTTCACTAGCGGGTTACGAGCAGTACTTC.

V gene TRBV27 combines with J gene TRBJ1-2; TRBD1 matches at 7 bases. V lost 5 bases, J lost 5 bases, and 8 bases stayed unmatched. This CDR3 comprises 14 residues. CDR1 MNHEY and CDR2 SMNVEV come from the germline V gene (reference sequence). CDR3 loop: CASSGGTEPYGYTF. In nucleotides, the CDR3 is TGTGCCAGCAGTGGAGGGACAGAACCTTATGGCTACACCTTC.

V usage is TRBV9 and J usage is TRBJ2-7, with D possibly matching TRBD1 (6 bases). CDR1 and CDR2 from the germline V gene are SGDLS and YYNGEE. The CDR3 loop spans 14 amino acids. V dropped 4 bases and J dropped 0 bases, with 11 bases sitting between them. The CDR3 spells CASSLQGDSYEQYF. The CDR3 coding sequence is TGTGCCAGCAGCTTACAGGGCGACTCCTACGAGCAGTACTTC. The whole variable domain, filled in from reference TRBV9 and TRBJ2-7, reads DSGVTQTPKHLITATGQRVTLRCSPRSGDLSVYWYQQSLDQGLQFLIQYYNGEERAKGNILERFSAQQFPDLHSELNLSSLELGDSALYFCASSLQGDSYEQYFGPGTRLTVT.

This chain joins TRBV5-1 and TRBJ2-7; 14 bases agree with TRBD2. The germline CDR1 and CDR2 sequences are SGHRS and YFSETQ. The V segment lost 4 bases and the J segment 3 bases; nucleotides outside the gene matches: 6. The CDR3 is 16 residues long. The DNA for the CDR3 is TGCGCCAGCAGCCCGGGGACTAGCGGGAGCTACTACGAGCAGTACTTC. Its protein is CASSPGTSGSYYEQYF. Full variable domain (rest looked up from reference TRBV5-1 and TRBJ2-7): KAGVTQTPRYLIKTRGQQVTLSCSPISGHRSVSWYQQTPGQGLQFLFEYFSETQRNKGNFPGRFSGRQFSNSRSEMNVSTLELGDSALYLCASSPGTSGSYYEQYFGPGTRLTVT.

J is TRBJ1-5 and V is TRBV25-1; the D gene is possibly TRBD1 (5 bases). CDR1 and CDR2 (germline): MGHDK, SYGVNS. With 1 base removed from V and 3 bases from J, the gap between germline ends came to 7 bases. This CDR3 contains 14 residues. The CDR3 is CASSESGYNQPQHF. CDR3 coding DNA: TGTGCCAGCAGTGAATCAGGGTACAATCAGCCCCAGCATTTT.

V gene TRBV30 combines with J gene TRBJ2-5; weak D call: TRBD1 (6 bases). There are 15 residues in the CDR3. Germline CDR1 is GTSNPN and CDR2 is SVGIG (reference sequence). V was cut by 2 bases and J by 2 bases, with 15 bases left in between. The CDR3 DNA follows: TGTGCCTGGAGTCCGCTATGGACAGCTCAAGAGACCCAGTACTTC. It encodes CAWSPLWTAQETQYF.

The CDR3 loop is CASGLVTAPNTEAFF. The DNA of the CDR3 is TGTGCTAGTGGTTTGGTAACAGCCCCGAACACTGAAGCTTTCTTT. This rearrangement joins TRBV12-5 to TRBJ1-1, with D hard to call. The CDR3 is 15 amino acids. Trimming removed 0 bases at V and 1 base at J, with 9 bases between. The germline V gene has CDR1 LGHNT and CDR2 FRNRAP.

The genes are TRBV27 and TRBJ1-3; D is unresolved. Germline V gene lookup returns CDR1 MNHEY and CDR2 SMNVEV (reference sequence). The CDR3 has 14 residues. Trimming left V 3 bases short and J 0 bases short, with 6 bases between. The CDR3 nucleotides are TGTGCCAGCAGTTTGAGGAGCTCTGGAAACACCATATATTTT. Translation: CASSLRSSGNTIYF.

The V and J genes are TRBV9 and TRBJ2-3; D gene ambiguous. Germline values: CDR1 SGDLS, CDR2 YYNGEE. The ends were cut back, 2 bases at V and 0 bases at J, with 4 bases in the middle. The CDR3 covers 13 residues. For the CDR3, the DNA is TGTGCCAGCAGCGTCGTTAGCACAGATACGCAGTATTTT. Its protein product is CASSVVSTDTQYF.

The chain has TRBV6-5 and TRBJ1-5, with 7 bases aligning to TRBD1. The CDR3 covers 13 residues. V was pared by 5 bases and J by 7 bases, with 5 bases of the junction left unmatched. Germline-derived CDR1 and CDR2 are MNHEY and SVGAGI. The CDR3 protein is CASSETGRQPQHF. CDR3 coding DNA: TGTGCCAGCAGTGAGACAGGGCGCCAGCCCCAGCATTTT.

CDR3 DNA sequence: TGTGCCTGGAGTTGGGGACTCCACGAGCAGTACTTC. Amino acid sequence: CAWSWGLHEQYF. The chain is built from TRBV30 and TRBJ2-7; D is perhaps TRBD2 (6 bases). This CDR3 comprises 12 residues. V gave up 2 bases and J gave up 5 bases, with 10 bases separating them. Germline loops: CDR1 GTSNPN, CDR2 SVGIG (reference sequence). The full variable domain, rest sourced from reference TRBV30 and TRBJ2-7, is SQTIHQWPATLVQPVGSPLSLECTVEGTSNPNLYWYRQAAGRGLQLLFYSVGIGQISSEVPQNLSASRPQDRQFILSSKKLLLSDSGFYLCAWSWGLHEQYFGPGTRLTVT.

J is TRBJ2-3 and V is TRBV5-4; 10 bases line up with TRBD2. Germline CDR1 SGHNT, CDR2 YYREEE (reference sequence). The J segment lost 2 bases and the V segment lost 2 bases, leaving 2 bases of the junction unmatched. The CDR3 has 15 residues. Here the CDR3 DNA reads TGTGCCAGCAGCTTCAGCGGGAGGGCCACAGATACGCAGTATTTT. It specifies CASSFSGRATDTQYF.

The rearrangement uses TRBV11-3 and TRBJ2-7, with 9 positions matching TRBD2. CDR1 and CDR2 from the germline V gene are SGHNT and YENEEA. The CDR3 has 15 residues. V was clipped by 3 bases and J by 3 bases; unmatched bases: 6. This CDR3 reads CASSFDSGRIYEQYF. CDR3 bases: TGTGCCAGCAGCTTTGATAGCGGGAGAATCTACGAGCAGTACTTC.

The V call is TRBV6-5, the J call TRBJ2-7; 12 nucleotides match TRBD2. The length of the CDR3 is 15 residues. V was pared by 0 bases and J by 5 bases, with 2 bases of the junction left unmatched. Germline assignment: CDR1 MNHEY and CDR2 SVGAGI. The DNA of the CDR3 is TGTGCCAGCAGTTACTCCACTAGCGGGAGGAACGAGCAGTACTTC. It codes for CASSYSTSGRNEQYF.

The J gene is TRBJ2-7, the V gene TRBV28; TRBD2 is a possible D gene (5 bases). Germline V lookup: CDR1 MDHEN, CDR2 SYDVKM. Trimming pared 10 bases from V and 3 bases from J, leaving 10 bases between. The CDR3 consists of 11 residues. As DNA, the CDR3 is TGTGCCACTGGACGGGGCTACGAGCAGTACTTC. Amino acid sequence: CATGRGYEQYF.

The genes are TRBV9 and TRBJ1-1; possible D gene TRBD1, 6 bases. V was cut by 2 bases and J by 8 bases, with 10 bases left in between. The CDR3 extends over 12 amino acids. Germline V CDR1 and CDR2: SGDLS, YYNGEE. CDR3 loop: CASSVGGLEAFF. The CDR3 nucleotides read TGTGCCAGCAGCGTCGGGGGGCTCGAAGCTTTCTTT.

The chain has TRBV6-1 and TRBJ2-1, with 12 bases lining up with TRBD2. Germline-derived CDR1 and CDR2 are MNHNS and SASEGT. The CDR3 is 20 amino acids. V lost 0 bases, J lost 2 bases, and 11 bases stayed unmatched. CDR3: CASSEAPTSGSKYAYNEQFF. Written as DNA, the CDR3 is TGTGCCAGCAGTGAAGCGCCGACTAGCGGGAGTAAGTATGCCTACAATGAGCAGTTCTTC.

This rearrangement joins TRBV15 to TRBJ1-2, with a weak D call TRBD1 (6 bases). Germline V gene data show CDR1 as LNHNV and CDR2 as YYDKDF (reference sequence). CDR3 length equals 18 residues. Trimming pared 1 base from V and 0 bases from J, leaving 18 bases between. CDR3 sequence (DNA): TGTGCCACCAGCAGAGGGGGGCCGGTGGGCAGCCCTAACTATGGCTACACCTTC. Protein sequence: CATSRGGPVGSPNYGYTF.

The sample holds one count of this clone. V is TRBV19 and J is TRBJ2-7; 7 bases are shared with TRBD1. Germline V gives CDR1 LNHDA, CDR2 SQIVND (reference sequence). Trimming cost V 3 bases and J 3 bases; bases outside gene matches: 8. This CDR3 comprises 15 residues. In nucleotides, the CDR3 is TGTGCCAGTAGTATCTCGGGGACAGCATTCTACGAGCAGTACTTC. This encodes CASSISGTAFYEQYF.

The chain is built from TRBV30 and TRBJ2-1; TRBD2 might be the D (5 bases). The V end lost 0 bases, the J end lost 10 bases, and 13 bases lay between the germline ends. CDR1 is GTSNPN and CDR2 is SVGIG in the germline V gene (reference sequence). The CDR3 extends over 13 amino acids. CDR3 DNA sequence: TGTGCCTGGAGTGTAAATAGCCGAGGGGAGCAGTTCTTC. Its protein product is CAWSVNSRGEQFF.

This rearrangement joins TRBV27 to TRBJ1-1; possible D gene TRBD1, 6 bases. Trimming took off 4 bases at V and 1 base at J, with 13 bases between the two ends. The CDR3 covers 15 residues. Germline loops: CDR1 MNHEY, CDR2 SMNVEV (reference sequence). The CDR3 bases are TGTGCCAGCAGTTCCGTGGGGGCAGGGAACACTGAAGCTTTCTTT. This translates into CASSSVGAGNTEAFF.

The genes are TRBV29-1 and TRBJ1-4; the match to TRBD1 covers 7 bases. The CDR3 is 14 amino acids. The V and J ends lost 7 bases and 5 bases, in that order; junction bases with no gene match: 10. Germline CDR1 and CDR2: SQVTM and ANQGSEA. The CDR3 spells CSAEIGTVNEKLFF. DNA of the CDR3: TGCAGCGCCGAAATTGGGACAGTCAATGAAAAACTGTTTTTT.

J is TRBJ2-5 and V is TRBV6-5; D is unresolved. CDR3 length equals 13 residues. V was pared by 3 bases and J by 1 base, with 6 bases between. In germline, CDR1 is MNHEY, CDR2 SVGAGI. The CDR3 here is CASSYQLQETQYF. The DNA for the CDR3 is TGTGCCAGCAGTTATCAACTCCAAGAGACCCAGTACTTC.

The chain is built from TRBV6-1 and TRBJ1-3, with TRBD1 identical over 7 bases. CDR3 length: 15 amino acids. V lost 5 bases and J lost 1; bases outside the gene matches: 5. The germline gives CDR1 MNHNS, CDR2 SASEGT. CDR3 sequence: CASSTQGESGNTIYF. The CDR3, as DNA: TGTGCCAGCAGTACTCAGGGGGAGTCTGGAAACACCATATATTTT.